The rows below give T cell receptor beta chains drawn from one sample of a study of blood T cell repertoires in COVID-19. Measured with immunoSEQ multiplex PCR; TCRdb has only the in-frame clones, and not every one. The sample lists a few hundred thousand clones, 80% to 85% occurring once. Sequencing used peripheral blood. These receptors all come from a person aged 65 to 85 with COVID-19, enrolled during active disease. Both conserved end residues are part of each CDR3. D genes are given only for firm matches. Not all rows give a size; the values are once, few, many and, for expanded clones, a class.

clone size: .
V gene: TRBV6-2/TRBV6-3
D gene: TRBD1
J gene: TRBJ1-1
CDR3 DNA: TGTGCCAGCAGTACCAGACAGGGGGCGACGAACACTGAAGCTTTCTTT
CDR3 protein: CASSTRQGATNTEAFF

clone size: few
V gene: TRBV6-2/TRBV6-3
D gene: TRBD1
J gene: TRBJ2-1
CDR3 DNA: TGTGCCAGCAGTTACTCGTTGGACAGGGCGGACCTAGGCGGCGAGCAGTTCTTC
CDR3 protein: CASSYSLDRADLGGEQFF

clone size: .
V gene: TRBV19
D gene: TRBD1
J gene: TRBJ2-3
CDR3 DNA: TGTGCCAGTAGCCTCCGTGGACAGGGATTTACAGATACGCAGTATTTT
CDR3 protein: CASSLRGQGFTDTQYF

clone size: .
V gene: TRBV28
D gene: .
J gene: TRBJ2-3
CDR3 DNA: TGTGCCAGCAGTTTAGCAGGGATCACAGATACGCAGTATTTT
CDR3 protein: CASSLAGITDTQYF

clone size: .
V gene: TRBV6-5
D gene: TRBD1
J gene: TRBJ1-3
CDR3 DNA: TGTGCCAGCATCGGGGGACAGGCCTCTCACCTATATTTT
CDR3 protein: CASIGGQASHLYF

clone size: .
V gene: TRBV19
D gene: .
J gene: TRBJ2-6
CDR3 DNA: TGTGCCAGTAGTGAGGCAGTCGGTGCCAACGTCCTGACTTTC
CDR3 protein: CASSEAVGANVLTF

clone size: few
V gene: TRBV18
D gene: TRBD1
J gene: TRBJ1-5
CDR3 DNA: TGTGCCAGCTCACCGCGGGACAGGGGGCGGCAGCCCCAGCATTTT
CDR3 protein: CASSPRDRGRQPQHF

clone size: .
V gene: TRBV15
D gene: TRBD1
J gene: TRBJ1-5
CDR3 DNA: TGTGCCACCAGCAGAGGCCGACAGGGGGCCTATCAGCCCCAGCATTTT
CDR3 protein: CATSRGRQGAYQPQHF

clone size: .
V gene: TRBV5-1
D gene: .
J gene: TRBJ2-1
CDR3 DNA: TGCGCCAGCAGCTTGACGGGGAAAAGCTCCTACAATGAGCAGTTCTTC
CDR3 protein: CASSLTGKSSYNEQFF

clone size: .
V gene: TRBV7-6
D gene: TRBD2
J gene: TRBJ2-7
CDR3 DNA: TGTGCCAGCAGCTTAGGCCTAGCGGGGGGGCTTTCCCCCTACGAGCAGTACTTC
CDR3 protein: CASSLGLAGGLSPYEQYF

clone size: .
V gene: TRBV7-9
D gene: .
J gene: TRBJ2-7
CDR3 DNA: TGTGCCAGCAGCTTAGAACGGTTCTCCTACGAGCAGTACTTC
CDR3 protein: CASSLERFSYEQYF

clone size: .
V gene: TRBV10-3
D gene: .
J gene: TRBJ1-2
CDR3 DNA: TGTGCCATCAGTGAGGGGCCCCTGTTTGGCAGCTACACCTTC
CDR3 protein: CAISEGPLFGSYTF

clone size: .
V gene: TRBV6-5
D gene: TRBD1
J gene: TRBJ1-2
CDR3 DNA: TGTGCCAGCAGTAAAACCGGGACAGCTTATGGCTACACCTTC
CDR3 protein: CASSKTGTAYGYTF

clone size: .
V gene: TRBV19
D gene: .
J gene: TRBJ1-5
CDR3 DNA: TGTGCCAGTAGTATCGTCCCGTCAGGCCAGCCCCAGCATTTT
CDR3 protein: CASSIVPSGQPQHF

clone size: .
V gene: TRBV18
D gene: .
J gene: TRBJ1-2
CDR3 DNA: TGTGCCAGCTCACCAGACGGGAACAGGGAATATGGCTACACCTTC
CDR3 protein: CASSPDGNREYGYTF

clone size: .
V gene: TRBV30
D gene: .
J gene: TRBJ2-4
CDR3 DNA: TGTGCCTGGAGTGATGGAAGGGGAACGATTAAAAACATTCAGTACTTC
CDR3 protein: CAWSDGRGTIKNIQYF

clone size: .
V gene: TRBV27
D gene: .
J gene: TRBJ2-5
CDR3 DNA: TGTGCCAGCAGTTATATTAGAGGAGAGACCCAGTACTTC
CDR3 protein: CASSYIRGETQYF

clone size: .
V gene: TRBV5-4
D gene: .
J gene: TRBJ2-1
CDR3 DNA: TGTGCCAGCAGTTTGGGTCTAGTCAGCAATGAGCAGTTCTTC
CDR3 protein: CASSLGLVSNEQFF

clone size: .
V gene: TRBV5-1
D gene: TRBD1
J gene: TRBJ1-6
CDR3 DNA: TGCGCCAGCAGCTTAACCGGGACAGGGAAAGAACCCCTCCACTTT
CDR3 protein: CASSLTGTGKEPLHF

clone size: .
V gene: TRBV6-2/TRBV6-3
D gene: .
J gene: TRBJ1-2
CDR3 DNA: TGTGCCAGCAGTTACCGACAGATCGTCTATGGCTACACCTTC
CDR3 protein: CASSYRQIVYGYTF

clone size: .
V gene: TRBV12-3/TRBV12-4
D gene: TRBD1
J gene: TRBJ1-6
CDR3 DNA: TGTGCCAGCAGGACAGGGTTCGATTCACCCCTCCACTTT
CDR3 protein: CASRTGFDSPLHF

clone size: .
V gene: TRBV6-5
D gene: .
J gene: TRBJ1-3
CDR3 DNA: TGTGCCAGCAGTTACCTGAGTGGTCTCGGAAACACCATATATTTT
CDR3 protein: CASSYLSGLGNTIYF

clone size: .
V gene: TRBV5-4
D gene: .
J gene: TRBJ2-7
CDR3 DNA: TGTGCCAGCAGCTCCCGGGGGATGTACGAGCAGTACTTC
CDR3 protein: CASSSRGMYEQYF

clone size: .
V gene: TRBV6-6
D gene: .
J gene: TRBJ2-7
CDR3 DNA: TGTGCCAGCAGTTACGCCTTAACTGCGGTCGAGCAGTACTTC
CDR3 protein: CASSYALTAVEQYF

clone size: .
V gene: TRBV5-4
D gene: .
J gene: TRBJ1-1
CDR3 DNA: TGTGCCAGCAGCTTTGGCGGGGGGGCAGGTAGGGCGAACACTGAAGCTTTCTTT
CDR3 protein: CASSFGGGAGRANTEAFF

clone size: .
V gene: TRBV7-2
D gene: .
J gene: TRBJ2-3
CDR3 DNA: TGTGCCAGCAGCTCTGGAGTGACTAGCACAGATACGCAGTATTTT
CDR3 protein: CASSSGVTSTDTQYF

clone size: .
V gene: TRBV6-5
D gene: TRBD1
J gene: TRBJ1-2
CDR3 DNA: TGTGCCAGCAGTTACTCGGGACAGGCGGGCTACACCTTC
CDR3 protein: CASSYSGQAGYTF

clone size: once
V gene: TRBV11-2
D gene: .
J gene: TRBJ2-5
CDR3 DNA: TGTGCCAGCAGCGTGGACCCTCATCGGGGGGAGACCCAGTACTTC
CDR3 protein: CASSVDPHRGETQYF

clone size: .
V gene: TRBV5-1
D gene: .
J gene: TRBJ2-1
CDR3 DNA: TGCGCCAGCAGCTTCGGGGGGCGGGACAATGAGCAGTTCTTC
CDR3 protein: CASSFGGRDNEQFF

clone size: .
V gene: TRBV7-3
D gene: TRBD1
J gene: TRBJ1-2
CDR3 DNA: TGTGCCAGCAGCTTAACAGGACAGGGGGCGGGTGGCTACACCTTC
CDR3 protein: CASSLTGQGAGGYTF

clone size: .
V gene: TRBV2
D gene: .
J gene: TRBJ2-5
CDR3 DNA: TGTGCCAGCAGGGAACGTGGCGAGACCCAGTACTTC
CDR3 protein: CASRERGETQYF

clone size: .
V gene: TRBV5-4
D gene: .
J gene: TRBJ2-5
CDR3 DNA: TGTGCCAGCAGCTTGTTGGCGGGGGCGGCCGGGACCCAGTACTTC
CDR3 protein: CASSLLAGAAGTQYF

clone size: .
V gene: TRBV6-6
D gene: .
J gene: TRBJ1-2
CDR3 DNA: TGTGCCAGCAGTGACAGGTTTTATGGCTACACCTTC
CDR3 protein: CASSDRFYGYTF

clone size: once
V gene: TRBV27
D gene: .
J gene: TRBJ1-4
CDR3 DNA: TGTGCCAGCAGTTTATCCGGACAGAATGAAAAACTGTTTTTT
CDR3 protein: CASSLSGQNEKLFF

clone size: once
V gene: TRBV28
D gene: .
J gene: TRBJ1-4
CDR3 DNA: TGTGCCAGCAGCTCCGGGACACCTGCAACTAATGAAAAACTGTTTTTT
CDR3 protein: CASSSGTPATNEKLFF

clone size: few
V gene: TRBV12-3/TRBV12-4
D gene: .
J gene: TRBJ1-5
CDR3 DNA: TGTGCCAGCAGCGGGGGTAGGTCCCAGCATTTT
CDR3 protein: CASSGGRSQHF

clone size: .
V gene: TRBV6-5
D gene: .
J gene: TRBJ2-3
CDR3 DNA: TGTGCCAGCGAGGCCCCTGACCGCACAGATACGCAGTATTTT
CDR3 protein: CASEAPDRTDTQYF

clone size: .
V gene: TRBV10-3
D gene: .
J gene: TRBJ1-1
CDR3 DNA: TGTGCCATCAGTGAGTCGAGCACTGAAGCTTTCTTT
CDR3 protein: CAISESSTEAFF

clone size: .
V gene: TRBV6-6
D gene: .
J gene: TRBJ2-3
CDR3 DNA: TGTGCCAGCAGCCGCGGAGTTACGCAGTATTTT
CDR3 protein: CASSRGVTQYF

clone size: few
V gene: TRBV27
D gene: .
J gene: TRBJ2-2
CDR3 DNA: TGTGCCAGCAGTCGTGTCAGTGGCGGCACCACCGGGGAGCTGTTTTTT
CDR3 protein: CASSRVSGGTTGELFF

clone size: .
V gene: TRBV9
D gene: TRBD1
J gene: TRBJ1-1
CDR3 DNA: TGTGCCAGCAGCGTAGGTGGACAGGCCAGAGAAGCTTTCTTT
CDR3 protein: CASSVGGQAREAFF

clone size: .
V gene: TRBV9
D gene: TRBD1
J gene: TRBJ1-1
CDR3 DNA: TGTGCCAGCAGCGGAGAACAGGGGGCGGCCCCGAACACTGAAGCTTTCTTT
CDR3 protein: CASSGEQGAAPNTEAFF

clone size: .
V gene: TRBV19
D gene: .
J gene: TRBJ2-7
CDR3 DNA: TGTGCCAGTAGTCCTAGGGTAAGAGCGGACTACGAGCAGTACTTC
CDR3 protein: CASSPRVRADYEQYF

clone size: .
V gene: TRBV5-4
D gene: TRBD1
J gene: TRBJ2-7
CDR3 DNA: TGTGCCAGCAGCACCCGACAGGGGGCAAGGGACGAGCAGTACTTC
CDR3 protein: CASSTRQGARDEQYF